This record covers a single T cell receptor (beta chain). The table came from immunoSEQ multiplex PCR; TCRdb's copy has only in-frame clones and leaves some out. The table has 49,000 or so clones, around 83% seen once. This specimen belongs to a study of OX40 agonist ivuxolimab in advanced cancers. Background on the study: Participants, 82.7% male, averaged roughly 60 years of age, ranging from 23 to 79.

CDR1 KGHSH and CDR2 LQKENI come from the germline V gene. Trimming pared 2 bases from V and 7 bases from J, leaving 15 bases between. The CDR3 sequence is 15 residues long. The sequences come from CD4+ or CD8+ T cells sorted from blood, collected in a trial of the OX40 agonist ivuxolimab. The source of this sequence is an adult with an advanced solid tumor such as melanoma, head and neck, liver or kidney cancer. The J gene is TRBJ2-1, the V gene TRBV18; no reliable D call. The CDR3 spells CASSPEILTTNEQFF. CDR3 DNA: TGTGCCAGCTCACCAGAGATCCTCACTACAAATGAGCAGTTCTTC.